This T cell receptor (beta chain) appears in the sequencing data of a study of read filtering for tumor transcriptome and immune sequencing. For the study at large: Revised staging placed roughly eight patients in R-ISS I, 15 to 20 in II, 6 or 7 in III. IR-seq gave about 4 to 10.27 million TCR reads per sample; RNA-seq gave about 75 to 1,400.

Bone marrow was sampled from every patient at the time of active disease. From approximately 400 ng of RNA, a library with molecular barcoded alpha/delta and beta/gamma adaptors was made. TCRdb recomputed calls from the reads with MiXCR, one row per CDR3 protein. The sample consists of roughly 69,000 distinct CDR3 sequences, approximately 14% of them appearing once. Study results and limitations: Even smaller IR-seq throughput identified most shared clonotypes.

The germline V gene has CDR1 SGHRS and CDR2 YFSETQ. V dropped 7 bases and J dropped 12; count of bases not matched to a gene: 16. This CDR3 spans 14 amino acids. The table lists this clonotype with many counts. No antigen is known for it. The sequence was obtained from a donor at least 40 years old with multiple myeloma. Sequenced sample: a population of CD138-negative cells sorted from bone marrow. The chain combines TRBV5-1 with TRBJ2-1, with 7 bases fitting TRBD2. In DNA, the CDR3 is TGCGCCAGCGGGGGGGGGGACGGAGGTGGCCGGCAGTTCTTC. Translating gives CASGGGDGGGRQFF. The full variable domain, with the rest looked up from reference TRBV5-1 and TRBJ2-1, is KAGVTQTPRYLIKTRGQQVTLSCSPISGHRSVSWYQQTPGQGLQFLFEYFSETQRNKGNFPGRFSGRQFSNSRSEMNVSTLELGDSALYLCASGGGDGGGRQFFGPGTRLTVL.